These T cell receptor beta chains were read from a single sample in a study of blood T cell repertoires in COVID-19. Assay used: immunoSEQ multiplex PCR; TCRdb lists only in-frame clones, some missing. Altogether over 150,000 clones are present, approximately 81% being singletons, with the ten largest covering approximately 0.99%. Material for sequencing was peripheral blood. The receptor set was obtained from a man in his forties or fifties with acute or convalescent COVID-19. The CDR3 runs from the conserved cysteine through the conserved F or W. D genes are given only for firm matches. Expanded clones get a size class; other rows say once, few or many, or leave the size out.

TRBV21-1	-	13	TRBJ1-2	-	CASSIGQDYGYTF	TGTGCCAGCAGCATCGGACAGGACTATGGCTACACCTTC
TRBV9	TRBD1	14	TRBJ2-7	-	CASSAGTGPYEQYF	TGTGCCAGCAGCGCAGGGACAGGCCCCTACGAGCAGTACTTC
TRBV3-1/TRBV3-2	-	12	TRBJ2-7	-	CASSQANYEQYF	TGTGCCAGCAGCCAAGCAAACTACGAGCAGTACTTC
TRBV5-4	-	15	TRBJ1-3	-	CASSTNRHSGNTIYF	TGTGCCAGCAGCACAAACAGGCACTCTGGAAACACCATATATTTT
TRBV28	-	16	TRBJ1-2	-	CASSPTWTAQDYGYTF	TGTGCCAGCAGTCCCACATGGACAGCCCAAGACTATGGCTACACCTTC
TRBV6-2/TRBV6-3	TRBD1	17	TRBJ1-2	once	CASSRERDRVLGYGYTF	TGTGCCAGCAGCCGCGAACGGGACAGAGTACTCGGCTATGGCTACACCTTC
TRBV5-1	-	15	TRBJ2-1	-	CASSLVSGTYNEQFF	TGCGCCAGCAGCTTGGTTTCAGGGACATACAATGAGCAGTTCTTC
TRBV27	TRBD1	15	TRBJ1-3	-	CASSPTGSSGNTIYF	TGTGCCAGCAGTCCGACAGGGTCCTCTGGAAACACCATATATTTT
TRBV2	-	14	TRBJ2-1	-	CASKYRDGSYEQFF	TGTGCCAGCAAATACAGGGATGGATCCTATGAGCAGTTCTTC
TRBV2	-	13	TRBJ1-6	-	CASGNQENSPLHF	TGTGCCAGTGGTAATCAGGAAAATTCACCCCTCCACTTT
TRBV3-1/TRBV3-2	-	13	TRBJ1-2	-	CASSQEFFKGYTF	TGTGCCAGCAGCCAAGAATTCTTTAAAGGCTACACCTTC
TRBV7-2	TRBD1	13	TRBJ2-5	-	CASSFGTGETQYF	TGTGCCAGCAGCTTCGGGACAGGAGAGACCCAGTACTTC
TRBV7-8	-	13	TRBJ1-1	-	CASSLAGEGRNFF	TGTGCCAGCAGCTTAGCAGGGGAGGGACGGAATTTCTTT
TRBV5-4	-	12	TRBJ2-7	-	CASSSSSYEQYF	TGTGCCAGCAGCTCTAGCTCCTACGAGCAGTACTTC
TRBV2	TRBD1	14	TRBJ2-1	-	CARSRDREGNEQFF	TGTGCCAGGTCCCGGGACAGGGAGGGAAATGAGCAGTTCTTC
TRBV11-2	-	16	TRBJ2-2	-	CASSLEGRAIAGELFF	TGTGCCAGCAGCTTAGAAGGCAGGGCTATCGCCGGGGAGCTGTTTTTT
TRBV6-2/TRBV6-3	-	13	TRBJ1-1	once	CASSVQTNTEAFF	TGTGCCAGCAGCGTACAGACGAACACTGAAGCTTTCTTT
TRBV6-5	-	13	TRBJ1-4	-	CASKQPTPEKLFF	TGTGCCAGCAAACAGCCTACCCCGGAAAAACTGTTTTTT
TRBV28	-	15	TRBJ1-5	-	CASSLSGRNNQPQHF	TGTGCCAGCAGTTTATCAGGGAGGAACAATCAGCCCCAGCATTTT
TRBV6-1	TRBD1	15	TRBJ1-5	-	CASRRTGESNQPQHF	TGTGCCAGCAGGCGTACAGGGGAAAGCAATCAGCCCCAGCATTTT
TRBV6-2/TRBV6-3	TRBD2	15	TRBJ2-3	-	CASSSAGTSGVTQYF	TGTGCCAGCAGTTCAGCCGGGACTAGCGGAGTTACGCAGTATTTT
TRBV5-3	TRBD1	14	TRBJ1-6	few	CARSHGTGLGPLHF	TGTGCCAGAAGCCACGGGACAGGTCTAGGACCCCTCCACTTT
TRBV5-4	TRBD1	15	TRBJ2-5	-	CASSSGTGMGQTQYF	TGTGCCAGCAGCTCGGGGACAGGGATGGGGCAGACCCAGTACTTC
TRBV3-1/TRBV3-2	TRBD1	16	TRBJ1-2	-	CASSHHRGFGHYGYTF	TGTGCCAGCAGCCACCACAGGGGATTTGGACACTATGGCTACACCTTC
TRBV5-6	-	12	TRBJ1-1	-	CASSLATGEAFF	TGTGCCAGCAGCTTGGCCACAGGGGAAGCTTTCTTT
TRBV5-6	-	15	TRBJ2-7	-	CASSPGTGSTYEQYF	TGTGCCAGCAGCCCCGGGACTGGGAGTACCTACGAGCAGTACTTC
TRBV28	TRBD1	16	TRBJ1-5	few	CASSSGTDLFEQPQHF	TGTGCCAGCAGTTCAGGGACAGATCTATTTGAGCAGCCCCAGCATTTT
TRBV6-5	-	15	TRBJ2-1	-	CATTGKTRPYNEQFF	TGTGCCACCACGGGAAAGACTAGGCCCTACAATGAGCAGTTCTTC
TRBV5-4	-	14	TRBJ1-4	once	CASSLIGAGEKLFF	TGTGCCAGCAGCTTGATAGGGGCCGGTGAAAAACTGTTTTTT
TRBV2	TRBD1	15	TRBJ1-4	few	CASSEARGRVEKLFF	TGTGCCAGCAGTGAAGCAAGGGGGCGGGTTGAAAAACTGTTTTTT
TRBV7-9	-	13	TRBJ2-7	-	CASSRRGGYEQYF	TGTGCCAGCAGCCGCAGGGGTGGGTACGAGCAGTACTTC
TRBV27	-	12	TRBJ1-5	-	CASSPSGWPQHF	TGTGCCAGCAGTCCTTCAGGTTGGCCCCAGCATTTT
TRBV18	TRBD1	14	TRBJ1-2	-	CASSTTGANYGYTF	TGTGCCAGCTCAACCACAGGGGCTAACTATGGCTACACCTTC
TRBV9	TRBD1	16	TRBJ2-2	-	CASSVRTGGNTGELFF	TGTGCCAGCAGCGTTCGGACAGGGGGAAACACCGGGGAGCTGTTTTTT
TRBV7-2	TRBD2	15	TRBJ2-7	once	CASRLAGGGGREQYF	TGTGCCAGCCGCTTAGCGGGGGGCGGGGGGCGGGAGCAGTACTTC
TRBV9	-	15	TRBJ1-2	-	CASNQGPLGRFGYTF	TGTGCCAGCAACCAGGGCCCGCTTGGCCGATTCGGCTACACCTTC
TRBV15	-	15	TRBJ2-7	-	CATSREFGIAYEQYF	TGTGCCACCAGCAGAGAATTTGGTATAGCCTACGAGCAGTACTTC
TRBV11-2	-	14	TRBJ1-1	-	CASSLTGVDTEAFF	TGTGCCAGCAGCCTCACGGGGGTGGACACTGAAGCTTTCTTT
TRBV27	TRBD1	15	TRBJ2-3	-	CASSFGTGGTDTQYF	TGTGCCAGCAGTTTCGGGACAGGGGGCACAGATACGCAGTATTTT
TRBV29-1	TRBD1	14	TRBJ1-2	few	CSVHPRGRGIGYTF	TGCAGCGTCCATCCGAGGGGGCGCGGAATTGGCTACACCTTC
TRBV5-1	TRBD1	16	TRBJ1-4	-	CASSLAGGLPNEKLFF	TGCGCCAGCAGCTTGGCAGGGGGCCTTCCTAATGAAAAACTGTTTTTT
TRBV9	TRBD2	16	TRBJ2-5	-	CASSVQASGVGETQYF	TGTGCCAGCAGCGTACAGGCTAGCGGGGTGGGGGAGACCCAGTACTTC
TRBV2	-	14	TRBJ2-1	-	CASSVGGPYNEQFF	TGTGCCAGCAGTGTGGGGGGGCCCTACAATGAGCAGTTCTTC
TRBV7-2	-	14	TRBJ2-3	-	CASSIRGRADTQYF	TGTGCCAGCAGCATTAGAGGCAGGGCAGATACGCAGTATTTT
TRBV2	TRBD1	15	TRBJ1-5	-	CASSMDRVSNQPQHF	TGTGCCAGCAGTATGGACAGGGTAAGCAATCAGCCCCAGCATTTT
TRBV5-1	-	15	TRBJ1-1	-	CASSLATGPNTEAFF	TGCGCCAGCAGCTTGGCGACAGGACCGAACACTGAAGCTTTCTTT
TRBV2	TRBD2	14	TRBJ2-2	-	CASNPAGTTGELFF	TGTGCCAGCAATCCAGCGGGGACTACCGGGGAGCTGTTTTTT